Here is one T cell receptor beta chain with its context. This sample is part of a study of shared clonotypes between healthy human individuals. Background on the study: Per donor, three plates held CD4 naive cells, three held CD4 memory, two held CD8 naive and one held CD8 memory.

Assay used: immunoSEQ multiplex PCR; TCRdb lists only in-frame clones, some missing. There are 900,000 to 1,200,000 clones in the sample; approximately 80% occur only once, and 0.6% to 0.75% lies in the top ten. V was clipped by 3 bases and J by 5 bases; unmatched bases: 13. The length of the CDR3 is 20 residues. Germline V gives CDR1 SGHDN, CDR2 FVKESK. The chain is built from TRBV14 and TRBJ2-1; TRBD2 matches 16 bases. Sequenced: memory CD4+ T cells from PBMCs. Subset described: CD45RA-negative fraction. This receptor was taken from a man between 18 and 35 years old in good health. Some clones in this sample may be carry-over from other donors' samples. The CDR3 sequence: CASSHFPGLAGGGPHNEQFF. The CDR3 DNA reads TGTGCCAGCAGCCATTTCCCGGGACTAGCGGGAGGGGGACCTCACAATGAGCAGTTCTTC.